The 8 T cell receptor beta chains presented below share a single source sample, sequenced in a study of identifying expanded T cells in peripheral blood. Measured with immunoSEQ multiplex PCR; TCRdb has only the in-frame clones, and not every one. Altogether approximately 110,000 clones are present, about 89% being singletons, with the ten largest covering roughly 17%. The specimen sequenced was blood. These receptors originate from a person between 18 and 75 years old in good health.

J is TRBJ1-2 and V is TRBV7-2; unclear D gene. Germline V gene lookup returns CDR1 SGHTA and CDR2 FQGNSA. V gave up 5 bases and J gave up 2 bases, with 12 bases separating them. CDR3 length: 14 amino acids. DNA for the CDR3: TGTGCCAGCAGCCCCCTTCCGCAAAACTATGGCTACACCTTC. It yields the protein CASSPLPQNYGYTF.

This chain connects TRBV2 to TRBJ2-7, with 13 bases fitting TRBD2. J was trimmed by 5 bases and V by 6 bases; bases with no gene match: 4. The CDR3 sequence is 14 residues long. CDR1 SNHLY and CDR2 FYNNEI come from the germline V gene. DNA for the CDR3: TGTGCCAGCAGGGGGACTAGCGGGGCCAACGAGCAGTACTTC. It is translated as CASRGTSGANEQYF.

This clone has only one observation. The chain is built from TRBV19 and TRBJ1-1; no clear D gene. Trimming pared 3 bases from V and 3 bases from J, leaving 8 bases between. This CDR3 comprises 13 residues. Germline V gene sequence: CDR1 LNHDA, CDR2 SQIVND (reference sequence). CDR3 sequence reads: CASSIVADTEAFF. In DNA form, the CDR3 reads TGTGCCAGTAGTATTGTGGCGGACACTGAAGCTTTCTTT.

This chain uses TRBV7-8 with TRBJ2-7; a weak D match, TRBD2 (6 bases). Germline V gene data show CDR1 as SGHVS and CDR2 as FQNEAQ. The CDR3 totals 17 residues. Trimming took 5 bases from V and 4 from J, leaving 24 bases between them. CDR3 amino acids: CASSRPLLEGQRYEQYF. The CDR3 DNA is TGTGCCAGCAGCCGGCCCCTGCTGGAGGGTCAGAGGTACGAGCAGTACTTC.

The rearrangement uses TRBV18 and TRBJ2-3; D is uncertain. The V end lost 6 bases, the J end lost 2 bases, and 9 bases lay between the germline ends. The length of the CDR3 is 13 residues. The germline gives CDR1 KGHSH, CDR2 LQKENI. CDR3 bases: TGTGCCAGCTCTCCCCCGTACACAGATACGCAGTATTTT. Translation gives CASSPPYTDTQYF.

The V call is TRBV23-1, the J call TRBJ2-1; D gene uncertain. TRBV23-1 is recorded as an ORF, its role being uncertain. The CDR3 spans 16 residues. Trimming shortened V by 8 bases and J by 0 bases, and 17 bases separated the two germline ends. CDR3 region: CASVPPSGLSYNEQFF. In DNA, the CDR3 is TGCGCCAGCGTACCGCCTTCGGGCCTCTCCTACAATGAGCAGTTCTTC.

The chain uses TRBV5-4 and TRBJ1-5; D not certain. The germline V gene encodes CDR1 SGHNT and CDR2 YYREEE (reference sequence). The CDR3 is made up of 13 amino acids. The V end lost 0 bases, the J end lost 1 base, and 2 bases lay between the germline ends. The chain's CDR3 is CASSLESNQPQHF. The CDR3 DNA is TGTGCCAGCAGCTTGGAGAGCAATCAGCCCCAGCATTTT.

The rearrangement links TRBV30 to TRBJ1-5; 7 bases fit TRBD1. Trimming cost V 1 base and J 7 bases; bases outside gene matches: 4. Germline V gives CDR1 GTSNPN, CDR2 SVGIG (reference sequence). The CDR3 covers 13 residues. The CDR3 protein is CAWSAQGGQPQHF. The DNA of the CDR3 is TGTGCCTGGAGTGCCCAGGGGGGACAGCCCCAGCATTTT.